This T cell receptor beta chain was profiled in a study of T-cell memory formation after mild COVID-19. The study, taken as a whole, reports: In second-wave clones peaking day 37, SARS-CoV-2 specificity remained unconfirmed. Contracting clones localized mainly to CM and EM when CD4+ and mainly to EMRA when CD8+. Clones contracting day 15 to 85 were balanced CD4/CD8; later expanders leaned CD4+.

From 5'RACE with constant-segment primers came TCR alpha and TCR beta cDNA libraries that carried sample barcodes and UMIs. Each CDR3 protein gets one entry after TCRdb re-called the 5' RACE reads with MiXCR. The sample consists of around 400,000 distinct CDR3 sequences, about 24% of them appearing once. The junction had 3 bases not matched to a gene; V was cut back by 4 bases and J by 0 bases. Germline CDR1 is SGHTA and CDR2 is FQGNSA. The CDR3 totals 16 residues. This clonotype was recorded many times. Its antigen is unidentified. V gene TRBV7-2 combines with J gene TRBJ2-3, with TRBD2 matching 11 bases. The specimen sequenced was PBMCs or a T cell subset sorted from them (not recorded which). The TCR comes from an adult woman who had mild COVID-19 (a few samples of this study predate the infection). Cell type and time point are not known. The CDR3 nucleotides read TGTGCCAGCAGCTCCGGACTAGCGGGTAGCACAGATACGCAGTATTTT. Its protein is CASSSGLAGSTDTQYF.